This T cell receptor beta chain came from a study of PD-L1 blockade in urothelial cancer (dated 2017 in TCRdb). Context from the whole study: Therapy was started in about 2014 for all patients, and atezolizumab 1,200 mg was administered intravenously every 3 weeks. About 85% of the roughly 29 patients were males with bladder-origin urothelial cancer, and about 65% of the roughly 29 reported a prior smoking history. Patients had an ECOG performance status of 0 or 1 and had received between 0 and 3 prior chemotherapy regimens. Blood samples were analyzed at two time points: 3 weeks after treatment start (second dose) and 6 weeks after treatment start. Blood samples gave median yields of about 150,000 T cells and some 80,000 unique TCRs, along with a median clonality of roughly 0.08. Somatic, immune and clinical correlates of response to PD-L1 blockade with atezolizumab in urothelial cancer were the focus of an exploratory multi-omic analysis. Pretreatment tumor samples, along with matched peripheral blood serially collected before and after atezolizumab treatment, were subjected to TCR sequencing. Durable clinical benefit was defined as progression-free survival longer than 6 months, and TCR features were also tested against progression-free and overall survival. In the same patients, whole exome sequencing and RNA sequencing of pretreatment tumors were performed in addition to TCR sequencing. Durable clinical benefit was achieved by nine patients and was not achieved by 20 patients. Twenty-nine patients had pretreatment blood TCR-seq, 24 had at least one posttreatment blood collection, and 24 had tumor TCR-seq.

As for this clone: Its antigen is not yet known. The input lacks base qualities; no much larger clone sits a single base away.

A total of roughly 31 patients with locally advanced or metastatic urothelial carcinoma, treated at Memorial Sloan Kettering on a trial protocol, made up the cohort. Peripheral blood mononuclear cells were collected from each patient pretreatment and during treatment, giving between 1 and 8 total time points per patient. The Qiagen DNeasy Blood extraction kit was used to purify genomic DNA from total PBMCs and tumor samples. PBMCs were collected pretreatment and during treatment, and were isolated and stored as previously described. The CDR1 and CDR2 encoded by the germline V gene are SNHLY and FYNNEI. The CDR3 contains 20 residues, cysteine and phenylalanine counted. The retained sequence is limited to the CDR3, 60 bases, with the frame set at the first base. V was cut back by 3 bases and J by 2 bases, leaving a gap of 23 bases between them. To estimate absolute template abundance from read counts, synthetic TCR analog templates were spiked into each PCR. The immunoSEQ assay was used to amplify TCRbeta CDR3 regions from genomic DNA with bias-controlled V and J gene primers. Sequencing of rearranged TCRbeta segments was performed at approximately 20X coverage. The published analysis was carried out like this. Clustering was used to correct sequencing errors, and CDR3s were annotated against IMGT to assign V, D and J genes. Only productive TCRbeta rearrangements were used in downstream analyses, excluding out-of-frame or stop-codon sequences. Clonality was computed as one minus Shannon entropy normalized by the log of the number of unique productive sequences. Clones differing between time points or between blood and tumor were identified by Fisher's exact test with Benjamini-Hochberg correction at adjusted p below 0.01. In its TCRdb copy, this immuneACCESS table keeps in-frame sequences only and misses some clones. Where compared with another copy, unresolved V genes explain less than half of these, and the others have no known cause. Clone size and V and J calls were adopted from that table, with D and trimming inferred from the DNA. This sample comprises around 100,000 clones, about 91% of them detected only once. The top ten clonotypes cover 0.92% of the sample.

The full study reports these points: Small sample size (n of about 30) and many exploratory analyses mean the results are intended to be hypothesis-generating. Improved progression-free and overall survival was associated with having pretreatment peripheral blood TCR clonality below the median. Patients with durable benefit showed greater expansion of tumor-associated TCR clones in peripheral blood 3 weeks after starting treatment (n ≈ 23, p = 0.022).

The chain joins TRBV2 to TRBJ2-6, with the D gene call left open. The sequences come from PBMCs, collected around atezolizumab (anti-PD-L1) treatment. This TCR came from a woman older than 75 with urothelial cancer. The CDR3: CASSESPRALRPTGANVLTF. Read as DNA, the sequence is TGTGCCAGCAGTGAGTCGCCGCGAGCCCTGAGGCCCACTGGGGCCAACGTCCTGACTTTC.